This T cell receptor (beta chain) appears in the sequencing data of a study of blood T cell repertoires in COVID-19. Generated by immunoSEQ multiplex PCR, the TCRdb table keeps only in-frame clones and is missing some. The sample holds roughly 130,000 clones; 70% to 80% are singletons and the top ten take 4% to 5%. This CDR3 comprises 13 residues. Germline values: CDR1 SSHAT, CDR2 FNYEAQ (reference sequence). In its sample, this clone was seen a few times. One junction end disagrees with the germline gene, perhaps due to a read error. The clonotype comes from an older woman with COVID-19, enrolled during active disease. V usage is TRBV7-7 and J usage is TRBJ2-5; 7 bases align to TRBD1. The sequencing input was peripheral blood. For the CDR3, the DNA is TGTGCTAGCAGCCCCGGGACAGCGGAGACCCAGTACTTC. It encodes CASSPGTAETQYF.